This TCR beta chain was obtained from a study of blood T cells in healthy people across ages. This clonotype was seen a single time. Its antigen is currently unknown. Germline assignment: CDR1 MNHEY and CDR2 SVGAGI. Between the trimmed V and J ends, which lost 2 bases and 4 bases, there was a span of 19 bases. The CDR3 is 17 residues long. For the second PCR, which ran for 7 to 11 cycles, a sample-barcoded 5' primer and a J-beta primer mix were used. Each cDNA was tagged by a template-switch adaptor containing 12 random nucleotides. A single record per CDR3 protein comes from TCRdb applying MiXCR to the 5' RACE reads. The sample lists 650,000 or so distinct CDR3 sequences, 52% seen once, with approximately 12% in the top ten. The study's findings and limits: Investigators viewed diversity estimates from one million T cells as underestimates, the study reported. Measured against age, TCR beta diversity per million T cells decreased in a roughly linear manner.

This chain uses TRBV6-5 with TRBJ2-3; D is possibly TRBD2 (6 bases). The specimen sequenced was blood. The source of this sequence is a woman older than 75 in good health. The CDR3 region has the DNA TGTGCCAGCAGTTACAAGGGACTCCCTGGATTTGCAGATACGCAGTATTTT. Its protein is CASSYKGLPGFADTQYF.